This T cell receptor beta chain was obtained from a study of shared clonotypes between healthy human individuals. The assay was carried out at the deep level. When replicate PCRs were run on unsorted PBMC, they used about 300 ng DNA, about 30,000 T cell genomes. Libraries were prepared by immunoSEQ multiplex PCR; TCRdb keeps only in-frame clonotypes and omits some of them. The top ten clones hold about 14% of a sample with about 92,000 clones, approximately 51% of them seen once. Adults of Caucasian background living in Nashville, Tennessee made up all donors. Germline V gene data show CDR1 as MDHEN and CDR2 as SYDVKM. Losses at the gene ends were 10 bases for V and 6 bases for J; bases not matched to a gene: 7. The CDR3 consists of 13 residues.

Sample: PBMCs. The TCR originated in a woman aged 40-49 years in good health. Some clones in this sample may be carry-over from other donors' samples. The chain employs TRBV28 and TRBJ2-3; 10 bases map to TRBD2. The CDR3 DNA reads as TGTGCCACAGCTAGCGGGAGTCGGGATACGCAGTATTTT. Amino acid sequence: CATASGSRDTQYF.